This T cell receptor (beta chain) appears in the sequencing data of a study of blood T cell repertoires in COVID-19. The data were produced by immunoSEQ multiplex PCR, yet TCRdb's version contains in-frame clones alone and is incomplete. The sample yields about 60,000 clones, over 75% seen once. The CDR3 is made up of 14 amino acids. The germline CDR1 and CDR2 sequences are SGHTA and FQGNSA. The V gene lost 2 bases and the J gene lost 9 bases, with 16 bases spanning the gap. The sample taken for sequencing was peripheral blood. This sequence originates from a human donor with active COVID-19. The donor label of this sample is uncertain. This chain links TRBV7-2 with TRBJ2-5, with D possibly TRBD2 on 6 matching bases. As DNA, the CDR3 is TGTGCCAGCAGCTTAAAACGCGGGGCAGCGTCCCAGTACTTC. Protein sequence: CASSLKRGAASQYF.